This TCR beta chain was identified during a study of blood T cell repertoires in COVID-19. Study details: T cells, B-cell-depleted T cells, or PBMCs supplied cDNA or gDNA.

In the original processing: Using reference gene primer amplification, nucleated cell counts were estimated. Using immunoSEQ multiplex PCR, the repertoire was profiled, and TCRdb retains in-frame clones only, with some absent. V and J calls plus clone size are reproduced from that table; the DNA served to infer D and trimming. The repertoire holds around 200,000 clones, with approximately 87% as singletons. The CDR3 runs 13 residues. CDR1 MNHEY and CDR2 SVGAGI come from the germline V gene. V shed 5 bases and J shed 5 bases, with 12 bases lying between them. The sequence derives from a man aged 70 or older with active or convalescent COVID-19. The V gene is TRBV6-5, the J gene TRBJ1-1, with D perhaps TRBD1 (6 bases). Sample: peripheral blood. CDR3 loop: CASSKTGRTEAFF. The CDR3, as DNA: TGTGCCAGCAGTAAAACAGGGCGGACTGAAGCTTTCTTT.